This T cell receptor beta chain appears in the sequencing data of a study of control samples from healthy donors and cancer patients. This clone was seen just once. From germline, CDR1 is LGHDT and CDR2 YNNKEL (reference sequence). The length of the CDR3 is 18 residues. V lost 0 bases and J 6 bases, leaving 18 bases between the germline ends. Here immunoSEQ multiplex PCR was the method, and the copy in TCRdb shows in-frame clones only, minus some. The sample shows about 220,000 clones, just under 95% of them seen only once. The receptor's source is a man aged 50 to 60 in good health. Sequencing was done on a sample of blood. V usage is TRBV3-1 (or the pseudogene TRBV3-2) and J usage is TRBJ1-6; TRBD1 is a possible D gene (6 bases). The CDR3 sequence: CASSQDRSRGGFNSPLHF. The CDR3 DNA reads TGTGCCAGCAGCCAAGATCGGAGTAGGGGGGGCTTTAATTCACCCCTCCACTTT.